This note documents a single TCR beta chain sequence. Its target antigen remains unknown. No much larger clone exists at a distance of one base, and base qualities are not known. This sample stems from a study of graft-versus-host responses after intestinal transplantation (dated by TCRdb to the early 2020s). Context from the whole study: Multivisceral, liver-intestinal, or isolated intestinal transplants were received by the recipients. Every recipient was given anti-thymocyte globulin induction, followed by approximately 3 years of maintenance tacrolimus and steroids. After intestinal transplantation, graft-versus-host and host-versus-graft alloreactive T cell clones in the graft, circulation and bone marrow were tracked using bulk TCR-beta CDR3 sequencing. Donor T cell macrochimerism was defined as a peak of at least 4% donor T cells among recipient peripheral blood mononuclear cells. Rather than being sequenced by the commercial service, samples from a few later patients were sequenced in-house on an Illumina MiSeq and processed with MiXCR. To identify alloreactive clones, pre-transplant mixed lymphocyte reaction products were sequenced and compared with unstimulated pre-transplant donor and recipient T cells. The cohort enrolled about two dozen intestinal transplant recipients, one of whom was a retransplant, and a few patients without pretransplant specimens were excluded.

Results the study describes overall, beyond this receptor: Early after transplant, peak levels of circulating GvH clones were associated with declines in HvG clones. GvH clones were detected in recipient bone marrow, and some appeared earlier in ileal mucosa or blood, consistent with an intestinal mucosal origin. Patients with donor T cell macrochimerism had high GvH to HvG T cell clonal ratios in their allografts. Conclusions were limited by the relatively low number and heterogeneity of intestinal transplant patients.

The time point label for this specimen denotes: cells obtained before transplantation from donor or recipient. CD3+CD4+ and CD3+CD8+ populations were FACS-sorted from unstimulated pre-transplant donor and recipient cells taken from spleen or lymph nodes. Library preparation used the immunoSEQ multiplex PCR assay. In most patients, genomic DNA was isolated using the Qiagen DNeasy Blood and Tissue Kit and sent frozen to Adaptive Biotechnologies for TCR sequencing. For most patients, genomic DNA was subjected to high-throughput TCR-beta CDR3 sequencing by Adaptive Biotechnologies. Turning to the authors' computational methods: TCR sequencing data for some 17 patients were retrieved from Adaptive's ImmunoSEQ software; three other patients were processed with MiXCR and VDJtools. CD4 versus CD8 sorting errors were corrected by removing sequences found in both subsets at a frequency ratio below 5:1. CDR3 nucleotide sequences shared by donor and recipient were removed because the origin of these sequences could not be assigned. Alloreactive clones required at least 2-fold expansion over unstimulated cells and minimum CFSE-low frequency of 0.002% (template counts) or 0.001% (read counts). Clones detected in sequenced pre-transplant spleen, lymph node, or MLR CFSE-low populations of the donor or recipient were defined as mappable. The cumulative frequency of alloreactive clones was calculated as a percentage of all sequences, weighted by copy number. Drawn from immuneACCESS, this table holds only the in-frame rearrangements with V and J called that TCRdb kept. Clones are partly lost; checked studies trace under half to an unresolved V gene and leave the rest unexplained. The DNA was the basis for D and trimming; V, J and clone size are from that table. For this sample the table gives tens of thousands of clones, of which almost 85% were detected only once. Around 0.9% of the sample is taken by the ten largest.

Material: unstimulated CD8+ T cells sorted from spleen or lymph node cells, obtained before transplant. The clonotype originates from a human donor who was the organ donor for an intestinal transplant.

This receptor has the CDR3 CASSLEFSTDTQYF. In nucleotides, the sequence is TGTGCCAGCAGCTTAGAGTTTAGCACAGATACGCAGTATTTT. The V and J genes are TRBV7-9 and TRBJ2-3; the D gene lacks a confident call. The germline V gene (reference sequence) yields SEHNR for CDR1 and FQNEAQ for CDR2. From cysteine to phenylalanine, the CDR3 is 14 amino acids long. The entry retains the CDR3 DNA only, 42 bases that are in frame from base 1. A distance of 5 bases separates the germline ends of V and J, which lose 1 base and 0 bases respectively.